This passage covers 7 T cell receptor beta chains from one sample sequenced in a study of CD8 T cells in Susac syndrome. The authors reverse transcribed roughly 0.5 to 1 ug RNA with random hexamers. In TCRdb, the immunoSEQ multiplex PCR reads were re-called with MiXCR into one record per CDR3 protein. The sample carries roughly 200,000 distinct CDR3 sequences, 90% to 96% recorded once. The sequencing sample was made of CD4+ T cells from PBMCs. These receptors were obtained from a human donor with multiple sclerosis.

The chain uses TRBV18 and TRBJ2-3, with D perhaps matching TRBD1 or TRBD2 (7 bases each). The V and J ends lost 3 bases and 3 bases respectively, with 13 bases between them. The CDR3 length is 15 residues. The V gene's germline CDR1 is KGHSH and CDR2 LQKENI. CDR3 sequence (DNA): TGTGCCAGCTCACCGGGAGGGGGCGAGACAGATACGCAGTATTTT. Translated, it gives CASSPGGGETDTQYF.

This chain connects TRBV20-1 to TRBJ2-7, with 12 bases lining up with TRBD2. Germline V gene lookup returns CDR1 DFQATT and CDR2 SNEGSKA (reference sequence). The CDR3 consists of 13 residues. Trimming at V came to 6 bases and at J to 2 bases, leaving 2 bases not matched to a gene. CDR3 DNA: TGCAGTGCCTGGACTAGCGGGACCTACGAGCAGTACTTC. Its protein product is CSAWTSGTYEQYF.

V is TRBV20-1 and J is TRBJ2-1, with 9 bases fitting TRBD2. V shed 0 bases, J shed 4 bases, and the junction held 4 bases outside the gene matches. Germline CDR1 DFQATT, CDR2 SNEGSKA (reference sequence). The CDR3 contains 15 residues. The CDR3 reads CSARDRRGGYNEQFF. For the CDR3, the DNA is TGCAGTGCTAGAGATCGGCGGGGGGGGTACAATGAGCAGTTCTTC.

The V and J genes are TRBV5-1 and TRBJ2-5; the D is unclear. Germline CDR1 SGHRS, CDR2 YFSETQ. The CDR3 consists of 14 residues. The V and J ends lost 2 bases and 2 bases respectively, with 10 bases between them. CDR3: CASSFAGRQETQYF. CDR3 DNA sequence: TGCGCCAGCAGCTTCGCAGGCAGGCAAGAGACCCAGTACTTC.

This clonotype was recorded only once. The J gene is TRBJ2-3, the V gene TRBV29-1; possible D gene TRBD1, 5 bases. CDR3 size: 12 residues. With 7 bases removed from V and 10 bases from J, the gap between germline ends came to 18 bases. Germline V gives CDR1 SQVTM, CDR2 ANQGSEA. The CDR3 spells CSANPGIDAQYF. CDR3 sequence (DNA): TGCAGCGCCAACCCAGGGATTGATGCGCAGTATTTT.

The chain carries TRBV12-3 or TRBV12-4 and TRBJ2-5; no clear D. Trimming cost V 3 bases and J 3 bases, with 2 bases left between them. This CDR3 contains 11 residues. CDR3 DNA sequence: TGTGCCAGCAGTTTCAAAGAGACCCAGTACTTC. It encodes CASSFKETQYF.

The table lists this clonotype with a count of one. The genes are TRBV30 and TRBJ2-7; weak D call: TRBD2 (5 bases). The CDR3 totals 15 residues. In germline, CDR1 is GTSNPN, CDR2 SVGIG (reference sequence). Trimming stripped 4 bases from V and 2 bases from J, with 18 bases between. The CDR3 reads CAWTPRGSGAYEQYF. The CDR3 DNA is TGTGCCTGGACCCCCCGAGGGAGTGGGGCCTACGAGCAGTACTTC.